The entry below gives a single T cell receptor (beta chain) sequence along with its context. What it binds is not known. The V and J ends lost 4 bases and 5 bases respectively, with 9 bases between them. CDR1 is SQVTM, CDR2 ANQGSEA, per germline. This CDR3 contains 11 residues. This record comes from a study of T-cell reconstitution after alpha-beta-depleted transplantation in children. Overall study findings and caveats: By one year post-transplant, T-cell counts and diversity largely arose from T cells that were newly produced. Certain patients had high TCRbeta diversity at day 60, and it came from recipient T cells and thymic progenitors that survived. Roughly two months post-transplant, alpha-beta T cells reportedly originated from several hundred graft clones that had expanded.

Molecular barcoding with unique molecular identifiers was used for the TCRbeta library. One entry per CDR3 protein, called by TCRdb with MiXCR from the PCR reads. This repertoire shows hundreds of thousands of distinct CDR3 sequences, around 13% found once; its top ten account for 2.2%. The chain has TRBV29-1 and TRBJ2-7; D unresolved. The sample consisted of PBMCs, mostly from graft donor cells, taken 360 days after TCRalphabeta/CD19-depleted stem cell transplant. The receptor was derived from a male patient younger than 18 who had a stem cell transplant for acute myeloid leukemia, so the T cells may come from the graft donor. The CDR3 spells CSVGGRHEQYF. For the CDR3, the DNA is TGCAGCGTTGGGGGTCGCCACGAGCAGTACTTC.